A selection of T cell receptor beta chains follows, all from one sample in a study of identical twins. TCRdb reanalysed the 5' RACE reads using MiXCR and keeps one entry per CDR3 protein. The repertoire holds approximately 220,000 distinct CDR3 sequences, with around 10% as singletons. Source material: memory (CD45RO+) T cells sorted from blood. Source of these receptors: a woman aged 18-29 years in good health. Each CDR3 is given with its conserved first and last residue.

cdr3_length j_call v_call cdr3_aa
16 TRBJ2-3 TRBV5-6 CASSPSPGQAQGTQYF
15 TRBJ2-7 TRBV15 CATSRGQVYSYEQYF
17 TRBJ2-2 TRBV4-2 CASSQEGHRGPTGELFF
13 TRBJ1-5 TRBV12-3/TRBV12-4 CASSSGYYQPQHF
12 TRBJ2-1 TRBV3-1 CASSQRRGEQFF
18 TRBJ2-6 TRBV6-1 CASSLSWVDTTGANVLTF
17 TRBJ2-1 TRBV6-4 CASSRSPGGGGNNEQFF
15 TRBJ2-2 TRBV5-6 CASSRQFPNTGELFF
13 TRBJ2-7 TRBV29-1 CSISTRSHYEQYF
12 TRBJ1-2 TRBV5-6 CASSLRDYGYTF
16 TRBJ2-2 TRBV5-6 CASSSSGRTNTGELFF
15 TRBJ2-7 TRBV5-4 CASSFSSSATYEQYF
15 TRBJ2-7 TRBV6-5 CASSYGPRGTYEQYF
14 TRBJ2-2 TRBV5-1 CASSSVQDTGELFF
14 TRBJ1-6 TRBV3-1 CASRRGQSNSPLHF
12 TRBJ2-1 TRBV10-3 CAISDTSNEQFF
18 TRBJ2-1 TRBV5-5 CASSLSVRGSVYNNEQFF
14 TRBJ1-6 TRBV3-1 CASSFQANNSPLHF
15 TRBJ2-3 TRBV20-1 CSAIRASASTDTQYF
14 TRBJ2-3 TRBV19 CASSVSQGSDTQYF
10 TRBJ2-7 TRBV6-6 CASGWVEQYF
17 TRBJ1-4 TRBV7-9 CASSLNSPGLEIEKLFF
17 TRBJ2-6 TRBV9 CASSESPRYSGANVLTF
12 TRBJ2-7 TRBV7-9 CASSLGGGEQYF
16 TRBJ2-7 TRBV7-9 CASSLGVAGVGYEQYF
15 TRBJ2-7 TRBV21-1 CASSKGTERLYEQYF
16 TRBJ2-1 TRBV7-2 CASSPRFRGTYNEQFF
11 TRBJ2-7 TRBV5-1 CASKEDVREYF
14 TRBJ2-7 TRBV7-2 CASSPEGLVLVQYF
15 TRBJ1-1 TRBV2 CASSEALWAGGLAFF
11 TRBJ2-1 TRBV9 CAGGDNNEQFF
14 TRBJ1-3 TRBV2 CASSDRTSGNTIYF
14 TRBJ1-1 TRBV5-1 CASSPWPGNTEAFF
15 TRBJ2-1 TRBV5-8 CASSFPGTGYNEQFF
16 TRBJ1-5 TRBV12-1 CASSPVGPCSNQPQHF
16 TRBJ2-1 TRBV5-1 CASSLPLGGDNNEQFF
14 TRBJ2-1 TRBV20-1 CSALGRFSYNEQFF
14 TRBJ2-7 TRBV12-3/TRBV12-4 CASEAGGLSYEQYF
16 TRBJ2-7 TRBV15 CATSRDPGQGADEQYF
16 TRBJ2-7 TRBV6-1 CASSPGGSLGSYEQYF
13 TRBJ1-1 TRBV7-9 CASSEDMNTEAFF
17 TRBJ2-1 TRBV11-3 CASSPRGQPSSVHEQFF
14 TRBJ1-1 TRBV4-1 CASSLPRGNTEAFF
11 TRBJ1-2 TRBV30 CAWSGDSGYTF
14 TRBJ2-7 TRBV9 CASSVVGGGGEQYF
13 TRBJ1-2 TRBV24-1 CATSLRDPYGYTF
15 TRBJ2-3 TRBV11-2 CASSPQGLLTDTQYF
13 TRBJ2-3 TRBV7-2 CASSSRQGDTQYF
13 TRBJ1-4 TRBV2 CASSPATNEKLFF
13 TRBJ2-7 TRBV20-1 CSARATGGYEQYF
11 TRBJ1-3 TRBV20-1 CSAATSNTIYF
13 TRBJ1-1 TRBV20-1 CSAPGLGGTEAFF
15 TRBJ1-5 TRBV4-2 CASSQWRQGNQPQHF
14 TRBJ2-7 TRBV25-1 CASTPGQGDYEQYF